The sequence of this T cell receptor beta chain was determined in a study of identical twins. In its sample, this clonotype was seen a few times. The antigen is unknown. Unique molecular identifiers were in the cDNA, with template-switch universal primer binding. A single record per CDR3 protein comes from TCRdb applying MiXCR to the 5' RACE reads. Among 1.5 million to 2 million distinct CDR3 sequences listed, less than 40% were seen once. V gave up 1 base and J gave up 9 bases, with 10 bases separating them. The length of the CDR3 is 13 residues. The V gene's germline CDR1 is MGHRA and CDR2 YSYEKL. The study's findings and limits: A cross-sectional statistical analysis, not follow-up of the same donors, supported the conclusions. Within beta out-of-frame sequences, the excess sharing observed between twins was weaker. When twins shared out-of-frame alpha sequences, those sequences had excess low generation probability.

The TCR originated in a newborn girl in good health. Sequencing input: cord blood. V is TRBV4-1 and J is TRBJ2-1; no firm D call. The CDR3 protein is CASSQVTELEQFF. The CDR3 nucleotides read TGCGCCAGCAGCCAAGTCACAGAGCTTGAGCAGTTCTTC.